This T cell receptor beta chain derives from a study of immune heterogeneity within non-small cell lung tumors. Overall study context: The tumor set comprised a handful of squamous cell carcinomas and approximately ten non-squamous carcinomas (plus 1 not otherwise specified).

The CDR3 spans 13 residues. The V end lost 3 bases, the J end lost 8 bases, and 10 bases lay between the germline ends. The germline V gene has CDR1 LGHDT and CDR2 YNNKEL (reference sequence). As template, the study used bulk tumor genomic DNA at 600 to 700 ng per sample. From each primary tumor, several far-apart biopsies were obtained during surgery. It was patients with untreated, newly diagnosed non-small cell lung cancer who underwent curative surgery. It was newly diagnosed non-small cell lung cancer patients having surgery with curative intent who served as donors. CDR3 of TCR beta was amplified by multiplex PCR that used 32 V and 13 J primers. TCRdb used MiXCR to reprocess the multiplex PCR reads, holding one entry per CDR3 protein. The data hold approximately 9,500 distinct CDR3 sequences, with about 25% observed a single time. This clonotype showed up many times.

This rearrangement joins TRBV3-1 to TRBJ2-2; D may be TRBD1 (6 bases). The clonotype was recovered from a woman between 45 and 65 years old with non-small cell lung cancer. Sequenced material: lung tumor tissue. CDR3 amino acids: CASSQAGTGELFF. The CDR3 DNA is TGTGCCAGCAGCCAGGCCGGGACAGGGGAGCTGTTTTTT.